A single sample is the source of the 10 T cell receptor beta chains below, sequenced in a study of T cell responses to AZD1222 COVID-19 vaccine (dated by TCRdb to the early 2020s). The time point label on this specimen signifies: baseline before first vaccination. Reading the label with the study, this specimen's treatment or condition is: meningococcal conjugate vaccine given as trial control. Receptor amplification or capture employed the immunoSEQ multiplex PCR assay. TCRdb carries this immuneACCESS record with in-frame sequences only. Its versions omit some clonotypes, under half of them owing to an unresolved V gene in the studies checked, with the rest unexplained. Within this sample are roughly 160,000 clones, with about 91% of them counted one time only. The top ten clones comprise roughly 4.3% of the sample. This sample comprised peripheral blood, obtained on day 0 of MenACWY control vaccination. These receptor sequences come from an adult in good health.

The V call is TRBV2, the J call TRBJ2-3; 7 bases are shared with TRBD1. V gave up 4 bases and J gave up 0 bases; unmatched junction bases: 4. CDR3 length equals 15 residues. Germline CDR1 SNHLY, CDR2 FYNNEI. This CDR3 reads CASSVGRGSTDTQYF. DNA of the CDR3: TGTGCCAGCAGTGTGGGCAGGGGGAGCACAGATACGCAGTATTTT.

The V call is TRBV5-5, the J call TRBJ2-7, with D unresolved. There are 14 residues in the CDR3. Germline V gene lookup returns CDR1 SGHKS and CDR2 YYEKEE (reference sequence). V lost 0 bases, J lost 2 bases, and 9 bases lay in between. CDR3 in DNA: TGTGCCAGCAGCTTGGGCAGGAATCCCTACGAGCAGTACTTC. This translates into CASSLGRNPYEQYF.

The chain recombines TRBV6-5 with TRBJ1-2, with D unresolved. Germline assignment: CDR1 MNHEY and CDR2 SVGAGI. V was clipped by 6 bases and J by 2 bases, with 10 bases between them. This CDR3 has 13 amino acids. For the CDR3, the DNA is TGTGCCAGCAGGCGGGGTCGGAACTATGGCTACACCTTC. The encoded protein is CASRRGRNYGYTF.

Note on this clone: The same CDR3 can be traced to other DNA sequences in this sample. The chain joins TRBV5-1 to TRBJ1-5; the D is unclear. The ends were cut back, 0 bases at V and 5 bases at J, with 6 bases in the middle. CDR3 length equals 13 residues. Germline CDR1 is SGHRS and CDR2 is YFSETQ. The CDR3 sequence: CASSLAGDQPQHF. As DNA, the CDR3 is TGCGCCAGCAGCTTGGCTGGCGATCAGCCCCAGCATTTT.

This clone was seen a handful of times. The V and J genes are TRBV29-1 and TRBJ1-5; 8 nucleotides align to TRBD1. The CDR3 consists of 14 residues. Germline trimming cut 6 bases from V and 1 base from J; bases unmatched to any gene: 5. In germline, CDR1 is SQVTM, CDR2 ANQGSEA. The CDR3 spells CSVANRGSNQPQHF. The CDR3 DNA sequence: TGCAGCGTAGCAAACAGGGGGAGCAATCAGCCCCAGCATTTT.

CDR3 sequence reads: CAISASGPQETQYF. The CDR3 DNA is TGTGCCATCAGTGCGTCCGGCCCTCAAGAGACCCAGTACTTC. V gene TRBV10-3 combines with J gene TRBJ2-5; D unclear. The V and J ends lost 4 bases and 2 bases respectively, with 11 bases between them. The germline gives CDR1 ENHRY, CDR2 SYGVKD. The CDR3 has 14 residues.

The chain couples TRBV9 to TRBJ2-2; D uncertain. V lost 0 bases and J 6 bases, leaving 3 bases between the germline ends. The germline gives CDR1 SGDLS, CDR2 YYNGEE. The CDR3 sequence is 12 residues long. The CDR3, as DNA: TGTGCCAGCAGCGTAGCCCCCGGGGAGCTGTTTTTT. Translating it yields CASSVAPGELFF.

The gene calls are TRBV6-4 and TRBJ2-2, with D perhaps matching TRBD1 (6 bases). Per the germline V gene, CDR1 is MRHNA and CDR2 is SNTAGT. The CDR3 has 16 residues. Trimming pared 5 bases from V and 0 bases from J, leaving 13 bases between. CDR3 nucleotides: TGTGCCAGCAGTCCTACAGGGTTCGCGAACACCGGGGAGCTGTTTTTT. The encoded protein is CASSPTGFANTGELFF.

CDR3 nucleotide sequence: TGTGCCAGCAGTGGATCACAACAGGGTCGGAGGGGCTACACCTTC. This sequence encodes CASSGSQQGRRGYTF. The V gene is TRBV6-6, the J gene TRBJ1-2, with D tentatively TRBD1 (6 bases). The V and J ends lost 5 bases and 8 bases respectively, with 21 bases between them. From germline, CDR1 is MNHNY and CDR2 SVGAGI (reference sequence). The CDR3 consists of 15 residues.

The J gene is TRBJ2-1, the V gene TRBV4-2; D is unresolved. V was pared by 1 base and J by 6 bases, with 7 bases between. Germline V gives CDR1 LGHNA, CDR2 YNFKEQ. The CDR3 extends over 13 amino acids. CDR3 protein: CASSQAGGNEQFF. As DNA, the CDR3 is TGTGCCAGCAGCCAAGCTGGTGGCAATGAGCAGTTCTTC.